Following are 10 T cell receptor beta chains from one sample sequenced in a study of blood T cells in healthy people across ages. Then a second PCR, running roughly 7 to 11 cycles, was carried out with a sample-barcoded 5' primer and a J-beta primer mix. TCRdb passed the 5' RACE reads through MiXCR, listing each CDR3 protein once. The table lists about 680,000 distinct CDR3 sequences, roughly 50% of them singletons, with around a third in the top ten. Sequenced input: blood. The origin of the receptors is an older woman in good health.

The rearrangement links TRBV24-1 to TRBJ2-1; 12 bases match TRBD2. The V segment lost 4 bases and the J segment 4 bases; nucleotides outside the gene matches: 4. CDR1 is KGHDR and CDR2 is SFDVKD in the germline V gene. The CDR3 covers 16 residues. CDR3 DNA sequence: TGTGCCACCAGTGACCCTAGCGGGAGGGTTTACAATGAGCAGTTCTTC. It codes for CATSDPSGRVYNEQFF.

This chain uses TRBV4-2 with TRBJ1-1, with D tentatively TRBD1 (5 bases). The V gene lost 4 bases and the J gene lost 5 bases, with 17 bases spanning the gap. The CDR3 runs to 15 residues. Germline V gives CDR1 LGHNA, CDR2 YNFKEQ. DNA of the CDR3: TGTGCCAGCAGCCGGCAATTGGGGGGGGATACTGAAGCTTTCTTT. It specifies CASSRQLGGDTEAFF.

V gene TRBV9 combines with J gene TRBJ2-7; no reliable D call. This CDR3 spans 15 amino acids. Germline loops: CDR1 SGDLS, CDR2 YYNGEE. Trimming left V 0 bases short and J 0 bases short, with 10 bases between. The CDR3 loop is CASSVDSWSSYEQYF. The DNA of the CDR3 is TGTGCCAGCAGCGTAGACTCCTGGAGCTCCTACGAGCAGTACTTC.

This chain joins TRBV29-1 and TRBJ2-2, with D tentatively TRBD1 (5 bases). V lost 7 bases and J 2 bases, leaving 23 bases between the germline ends. Germline CDR1 SQVTM, CDR2 ANQGSEA. The CDR3 runs to 17 residues. Here the CDR3 DNA reads TGCAGCGCGGATAGCCGATTAAGGGGCCAAAACACCGGGGAGCTGTTTTTT. Protein product: CSADSRLRGQNTGELFF.

This clonotype was counted once. V gene TRBV20-1 combines with J gene TRBJ2-3; D possibly uses TRBD1 or TRBD2 (5 bases each). Germline V gene sequence: CDR1 DFQATT, CDR2 SNEGSKA (reference sequence). The CDR3 has 15 residues. V was trimmed by 1 base and J by 1 base, leaving 12 bases between them. The CDR3 sequence: CSARAWGLGTDTQYF. The CDR3 DNA sequence: TGCAGTGCTAGAGCCTGGGGGTTGGGCACAGATACGCAGTATTTT.

This chain links TRBV10-3 with TRBJ1-4; D remains unclear. CDR1 ENHRY and CDR2 SYGVKD come from the germline V gene. The V end was cut by 8 bases, the J end by 4 bases, with 11 bases between. This CDR3 has 13 amino acids. In DNA, the CDR3 is TGTGCCATCGGAGGGAGCCTTAATGAAAAACTGTTTTTT. Translated: CAIGGSLNEKLFF.

This clonotype has just a few counts. The chain is built from TRBV7-2 and TRBJ1-4; D uncertain. V was trimmed by 2 bases and J by 3 bases, leaving 10 bases between them. The CDR3 length is 15 residues. Germline V gene lookup returns CDR1 SGHTA and CDR2 FQGNSA. The CDR3 DNA is TGTGCCAGCAGCTTATGGCGGACCTCTAATGAAAAACTGTTTTTT. This sequence encodes CASSLWRTSNEKLFF.

This clonotype was seen a few times. The chain links TRBV29-1 to TRBJ2-7, with 9 bases matching TRBD1. The CDR3 is 12 amino acids. Trimming removed 7 bases from V and 5 bases from J; junction bases left unmatched: 6. Germline V gene sequence: CDR1 SQVTM, CDR2 ANQGSEA. Written as DNA, the CDR3 is TGCAGCGCGGGACAGGGTTGGGACGAGCAGTACTTC. Translation: CSAGQGWDEQYF.

The chain joins TRBV2 to TRBJ2-1, with D perhaps matching TRBD2 (5 bases). Trimming took off 7 bases at V and 1 base at J, with 14 bases between the two ends. The CDR3 loop spans 15 amino acids. The V gene's germline CDR1 is SNHLY and CDR2 FYNNEI. The CDR3 region is CASKPRTESYNEQFF. In nucleotides, the CDR3 is TGTGCCAGCAAGCCACGGACTGAATCCTACAATGAGCAGTTCTTC.

This clonotype was seen only a few times. V usage is TRBV20-1 and J usage is TRBJ2-7; TRBD2 agrees at 9 bases. J lost 2 bases, V lost 3 bases, and 5 bases had no gene match. Germline V gene lookup returns CDR1 DFQATT and CDR2 SNEGSKA (reference sequence). The CDR3 consists of 14 residues. The CDR3: CSASGSSGAYEQYF. In DNA form, the CDR3 reads TGCAGTGCTAGCGGTTCTAGCGGGGCCTACGAGCAGTACTTC.